This T cell receptor beta chain was captured in a study of cytomegalovirus exposure and HLA in healthy donors. Study in general: A subsequent analysis stated that the roughly 130 validation repertoires were run on the same platform as the roughly 670 first-cohort repertoires.

Germline V gene data show CDR1 as SGHDT and CDR2 as YYEEEE. CDR3 length equals 15 residues. V lost 0 bases to trimming and J lost 3 bases, with 10 bases between them. The donors were members of the validation cohort, which comprised roughly 130 subjects and was separate from the first cohort of 600 to 800 subjects. The repertoire was sequenced with immunoSEQ multiplex PCR; TCRdb's copy has only in-frame clones and lacks some. The sample lists approximately 160,000 clones; 91% were seen once. As regards this clone: The antigen is undetermined.

Overall study results and limits: Rarity held for most TCR sequences, but there were some public TCRs that occurred in many donors.

This TCR was sampled from a woman aged 18-29 years in good health and CMV-seropositive. Input material: PBMCs. This chain connects TRBV5-6 to TRBJ1-3; possibly TRBD1 for D (5 bases). The CDR3 nucleotides are TGTGCCAGCAGCTTGGCAGGGACTCGTGGAAACACCATATATTTT. Translation gives CASSLAGTRGNTIYF.